Following are 29 T cell receptor beta chains from one sample sequenced in a study of blood T cell repertoires in COVID-19. The repertoire was sequenced with immunoSEQ multiplex PCR; TCRdb's copy has only in-frame clones and lacks some. The sample consists of a few hundred thousand clones, 80% to 90% of them appearing once. Sequencing input: peripheral blood. These TCRs come from a woman aged 40-49 years with acute or convalescent COVID-19.

This clone was detected a few times. V and J are TRBV7-2 and TRBJ1-5; the D gene is possibly TRBD1 (6 bases). Germline CDR1 and CDR2: SGHTA and FQGNSA. V dropped 5 bases and J dropped 2 bases, with 13 bases sitting between them. The CDR3 totals 15 residues. CDR3 region: CASSAGTIRNQPQHF. CDR3 DNA sequence: TGTGCCAGCAGCGCTGGGACAATTCGCAATCAGCCCCAGCATTTT.

The chain uses TRBV11-2 and TRBJ1-2; 7 nucleotides line up with TRBD1. The CDR3 is made up of 15 amino acids. The ends lost 1 base at V and 2 bases at J; junction bases unmatched: 4. Germline CDR1 is SGHAT and CDR2 is FQNNGV. The CDR3 coding sequence is TGTGCCAGCAGCTTAGCCGGGACAGTCAACTATGGCTACACCTTC. Translated: CASSLAGTVNYGYTF.

The DNA for the CDR3 is TGTGCCAGCAGCTTAATCAGGGGTGATTCACCCCTCCACTTT. This sequence encodes CASSLIRGDSPLHF. The chain couples TRBV11-2 to TRBJ1-6; D may be TRBD1 (6 bases). The V gene's germline CDR1 is SGHAT and CDR2 FQNNGV. V was pared by 2 bases and J by 8 bases, with 10 bases between. The CDR3 is 14 residues long.

J is TRBJ2-5 and V is TRBV24-1; 7 bases are shared with TRBD1. With 9 bases clipped from V and 3 bases from J, the junction kept 6 bases outside the gene matches. The CDR3 totals 13 residues. Germline V gene data show CDR1 as KGHDR and CDR2 as SFDVKD. CDR3 nucleotide sequence: TGTGCCACCGGGGGACAGAATAAAGAGACCCAGTACTTC. This gives the protein CATGGQNKETQYF.

This chain links TRBV6-5 with TRBJ2-1; possible D gene TRBD1, 6 bases. The CDR3 is made up of 15 amino acids. V shed 5 bases and J shed 3 bases, with 14 bases lying between them. CDR1 and CDR2 (germline): MNHEY, SVGAGI. The CDR3 DNA is TGTGCCAGCAGTAAAACAGGGTCCCACTACAATGAGCAGTTCTTC. Protein product: CASSKTGSHYNEQFF.

The chain links TRBV9 to TRBJ2-3; D may be TRBD2 (6 bases). CDR1 is SGDLS and CDR2 is YYNGEE in the germline V gene. This CDR3 is built from 17 residues. Trimming took 4 bases from V and 2 from J, leaving 20 bases between them. CDR3 protein: CASSSTTGGAYTDTQYF. The CDR3 DNA reads as TGTGCCAGCAGCTCAACTACCGGAGGGGCCTACACAGATACGCAGTATTTT.

The chain combines TRBV7-9 with TRBJ1-2; 12 bases match TRBD1. V lost 4 bases, J lost 5 bases, and 14 bases stayed unmatched. The CDR3 consists of 18 residues. Germline-derived CDR1 and CDR2 are SEHNR and FQNEAQ (reference sequence). CDR3 bases: TGTGCCAGCAGCTCGCAGCCGGGACAGGGGGCTTTGGGGTATGGCTACACCTTC. Protein product: CASSSQPGQGALGYGYTF.

The V gene is TRBV21-1, the J gene TRBJ1-5; the table's D call, TRBD1, has no DNA check behind it. TRBV21-1 is annotated as a pseudogene. The CDR3 contains 15 residues. This CDR3 is CASSKPPGQNQPQHF. The CDR3 DNA is TGTGCCAGCAGCAAACCACCGGGACAAAATCAGCCCCAGCATTTT.

The V gene is TRBV3-1 (or the pseudogene TRBV3-2), the J gene TRBJ2-5, with D possibly TRBD2 on 7 matching bases. Germline V lookup: CDR1 LGHDT, CDR2 YNNKEL (reference sequence). V was shortened by 8 bases and J by 1 base, with 11 bases between the two germline ends. There are 13 residues in the CDR3. CDR3 nucleotides: TGTGCCAGCCAGAGGGGGGGCCAAGAGACCCAGTACTTC. Protein sequence: CASQRGGQETQYF.

This chain connects TRBV5-5 to TRBJ1-1; 11 nucleotides align to TRBD1. J gave up 5 bases and V 3 bases, and 3 bases lay outside the gene matches. There are 14 residues in the CDR3. The germline V gene encodes CDR1 SGHKS and CDR2 YYEKEE (reference sequence). CDR3 nucleotide sequence: TGTGCCAGCAGCTCTGGGACAGGGGGGACTGAAGCTTTCTTT. Its protein product is CASSSGTGGTEAFF.

The V gene is TRBV11-2, the J gene TRBJ2-7; maybe TRBD1 (6 bases). CDR3 size: 13 residues. V lost 5 bases, J lost 6 bases, and 14 bases lay in between. Germline V CDR1 and CDR2: SGHAT, FQNNGV. The CDR3 spells CASSGQGRGEQYV. As DNA, the CDR3 is TGTGCCAGCAGCGGCCAAGGCAGGGGCGAGCAGTACGTC.

The chain recombines TRBV19 with TRBJ1-1, with 10 bases identical to TRBD1. Trimming removed 5 bases from V and 7 bases from J; junction bases left unmatched: 7. Germline values: CDR1 LNHDA, CDR2 SQIVND (reference sequence). The CDR3 has 14 residues. CDR3 DNA sequence: TGTGCCAGTAGTCGCCGGGACAGGGGACTTGAAGCTTTCTTT. Translated: CASSRRDRGLEAFF.

V and J are TRBV5-8 and TRBJ2-7; maybe TRBD2 (5 bases). Per the germline V gene, CDR1 is SGHTS and CDR2 is YDEGEE. Trimming removed 1 base from V and 9 bases from J, with 14 bases in between. This CDR3 is built from 13 residues. In DNA form, the CDR3 reads TGTGCCAGCAGCTTGTTAGGGAGCCCCGGGCAGTACGTC. This codes for CASSLLGSPGQYV.

The V call is TRBV30, the J call TRBJ1-4; 9 positions match TRBD1. The CDR3 extends over 13 amino acids. V gave up 5 bases and J gave up 8 bases; unmatched junction bases: 6. The germline V gene has CDR1 GTSNPN and CDR2 SVGIG (reference sequence). The CDR3 nucleotides read TGTGCCTGGGACGGGACAGGGACGGAAAAACTGTTTTTT. Translated: CAWDGTGTEKLFF. Filled out from reference TRBV30 and TRBJ1-4, the complete variable domain reads SQTIHQWPATLVQPVGSPLSLECTVEGTSNPNLYWYRQAAGRGLQLLFYSVGIGQISSEVPQNLSASRPQDRQFILSSKKLLLSDSGFYLCAWDGTGTEKLFFGSGTQLSVL.

The chain couples TRBV29-1 to TRBJ1-3, with TRBD1 matching 10 bases. The J segment lost 8 bases and the V segment lost 3 bases, leaving 10 bases of the junction unmatched. The CDR3 is 15 residues long. Germline V gene lookup returns CDR1 SQVTM and CDR2 ANQGSEA. The CDR3 reads CSVDGTGAGADTIYF. CDR3 DNA: TGCAGCGTTGACGGGACAGGGGCAGGGGCGGACACCATATATTTT.

The chain has TRBV25-1 and TRBJ1-1; weak D call: TRBD1 (5 bases). The V end lost 4 bases, the J end lost 3 bases, and 12 bases lay between the germline ends. The CDR3 is made up of 14 amino acids. Per the germline V gene, CDR1 is MGHDK and CDR2 is SYGVNS. This CDR3 reads CASSAAGSDTEAFF. The CDR3, as DNA: TGTGCCAGCAGTGCAGCAGGGTCGGACACTGAAGCTTTCTTT.

The CDR3 protein is CASRPGLAGGEQFF. The CDR3 region has the DNA TGTGCCAGTAGACCGGGACTAGCGGGGGGAGAGCAGTTCTTC. V usage is TRBV19 and J usage is TRBJ2-1; 15 bases line up with TRBD2. The CDR3 is 14 residues long. Germline CDR1 and CDR2: LNHDA and SQIVND (reference sequence). V shed 6 bases, J shed 10 bases, and the junction held 4 bases outside the gene matches.

The V and J genes are TRBV27 and TRBJ1-2, with D possibly matching TRBD1 (6 bases). The CDR3 consists of 16 residues. Trimming pared 5 bases from V and 0 bases from J, leaving 16 bases between. CDR1 is MNHEY, CDR2 SMNVEV, per germline (reference sequence). The CDR3 region has the DNA TGTGCCAGCAGTCAACAGGGACTACTAACTAACTATGGCTACACCTTC. This sequence encodes CASSQQGLLTNYGYTF.

This chain links TRBV6-5 with TRBJ2-1, with 8 bases lining up with TRBD1. There are 15 residues in the CDR3. The V segment lost 5 bases and the J segment 10 bases; nucleotides outside the gene matches: 13. Germline-derived CDR1 and CDR2 are MNHEY and SVGAGI. The CDR3 bases are TGTGCCAGCAGTCACGGGACAGGACAATCAAACGAGCAGTTCTTC. Translating it yields CASSHGTGQSNEQFF.

CDR3 loop: CASSVTGTGVSGNTIYF. The CDR3, as DNA: TGCGCCAGCAGTGTAACAGGGACAGGAGTTTCTGGAAACACCATATATTTT. The rearrangement links TRBV10-2 to TRBJ1-3; 8 nucleotides match TRBD1. The ends lost 4 bases at V and 1 base at J; junction bases unmatched: 9. In germline, CDR1 is WSHSY, CDR2 SAAADI. The CDR3 spans 17 residues.

The gene calls are TRBV5-1 and TRBJ1-1; maybe TRBD1 (5 bases). V lost 5 bases, J lost 2 bases, and 13 bases lay in between. CDR1 is SGHRS and CDR2 is YFSETQ in the germline V gene. CDR3 length equals 14 residues. The CDR3 DNA is TGCGCCAGCAGGTCACAGGACGACAACACTGAAGCTTTCTTT. Translated: CASRSQDDNTEAFF.

CDR3 sequence reads: CASSLGRDRRQETQYF. Written as DNA, the CDR3 is TGTGCCAGCAGCTTGGGCCGGGACAGGCGGCAGGAGACCCAGTACTTC. The chain joins TRBV5-8 to TRBJ2-5, with 8 bases that match TRBD1. The CDR3 runs 16 residues. The trim removed 0 bases at V and 5 bases at J, leaving 9 bases unmatched. CDR1 and CDR2 from the germline V gene are SGHTS and YDEGEE.

The genes are TRBV29-1 and TRBJ2-5, with 7 bases fitting TRBD1. Germline CDR1 reads SQVTM; CDR2 reads ANQGSEA. With 6 bases clipped from V and 2 bases from J, the junction kept 9 bases outside the gene matches. The CDR3 consists of 14 residues. DNA for the CDR3: TGCAGCGTAGAGACGCCGGGACAGCAAGAGACCCAGTACTTC. This encodes CSVETPGQQETQYF.

This sequence joins TRBV25-1 and TRBJ1-2, with D perhaps matching TRBD1 (6 bases). Germline assignment: CDR1 MGHDK and CDR2 SYGVNS. The CDR3 runs 13 residues. With 6 bases removed from V and 0 bases from J, the gap between germline ends came to 8 bases. The CDR3: CASRSGANYGYTF. CDR3 DNA sequence: TGTGCCAGCAGGTCAGGGGCTAACTATGGCTACACCTTC.

This chain links TRBV20-1 with TRBJ1-1, with D unclear. Trimming took off 3 bases at V and 4 bases at J, with 15 bases between the two ends. The CDR3 has 14 amino acids. Germline assignment: CDR1 DFQATT and CDR2 SNEGSKA (reference sequence). The CDR3 DNA follows: TGCAGTGCTAGTGAGTATTCGAGGGTCACTGAAGCTTTCTTT. It codes for CSASEYSRVTEAFF.

The V call is TRBV2, the J call TRBJ1-1; D remains ambiguous. Germline CDR1 reads SNHLY; CDR2 reads FYNNEI. This CDR3 has 11 residues. Trimming took 7 bases from V and 4 from J, leaving 7 bases between them. The CDR3 sequence: CASMRGTEAFF. The CDR3 bases are TGTGCCAGCATGCGGGGCACTGAAGCTTTCTTT.

This sequence joins TRBV6-5 and TRBJ1-2; D not resolved. From germline, CDR1 is MNHEY and CDR2 SVGAGI. Trimming pared 7 bases from V and 7 bases from J, leaving 22 bases between. CDR3 length: 15 amino acids. CDR3 sequence reads: CASTRSKTSRFGYTF. The DNA for the CDR3 is TGTGCCAGCACAAGGAGTAAGACTAGTCGTTTTGGCTACACCTTC.

In DNA, the CDR3 is TGTGCCAGCTCTCGGGGGGCTAGCACAGATACGCAGTATTTT. It is translated as CASSRGASTDTQYF. V and J are TRBV11-3 and TRBJ2-3; D is possibly TRBD2 (7 bases). Per germline, CDR1 SGHNT and CDR2 YENEEA. There are 14 residues in the CDR3. Between the trimmed V and J ends, which lost 8 bases and 0 bases, there was a span of 12 bases. The whole variable domain, remainder taken from reference TRBV11-3 and TRBJ2-3, is EAGVVQSPRYKIIEKKQPVAFWCNPISGHNTLYWYLQNLGQGPELLIRYENEEAVDDSQLPKDRFSAERLKGVDSTLKIQPAELGDSAVYLCASSRGASTDTQYFGPGTRLTVL.

V gene TRBV24-1 combines with J gene TRBJ2-3; tentative D call: TRBD1 (5 bases). The CDR3 is made up of 14 amino acids. CDR1 and CDR2 from the germline V gene are KGHDR and SFDVKD. V lost 4 bases and J lost 6, with 13 bases in between. CDR3 DNA sequence: TGTGCCACCAGTGAAACGGCTCAGGGTGATACGCAGTATTTT. As protein: CATSETAQGDTQYF.